This T cell receptor beta chain derives from a study of CD8 T cells in ankylosing spondylitis. Study results and limitations: Both synovial fluid and blood in reactive arthritis had previously been reported to carry some motif variants.

About this clonotype: Antigen specificity is unknown.

The CDR3 covers 16 residues. The V gene's germline CDR1 is DFQATT and CDR2 SNEGSKA (reference sequence). The J segment lost 2 bases and the V segment lost 1 base, leaving 9 bases of the junction unmatched. TCRdb used MiXCR to reprocess the 5' RACE reads, holding one entry per CDR3 protein. The sample has roughly 240,000 distinct CDR3 sequences, roughly 32% seen once; the top ten hold approximately 4.6%. This sequence was found in a male donor with ankylosing spondylitis or in good health (not recorded which). The sample was blood, either unsorted or a sorted T cell fraction (not recorded which). V usage is TRBV20-1 and J usage is TRBJ2-7; TRBD1 aligns across 9 bases. This CDR3 reads CSARVKGRDRAYEQYF. The CDR3 region has the DNA TGCAGTGCTAGAGTCAAAGGGCGGGACAGGGCCTACGAGCAGTACTTC.